The clone carrying this T cell receptor beta chain came up many times. Germline V CDR1 and CDR2: MDHEN, SYDVKM. V shed 3 bases and J shed 0 bases, with 11 bases lying between them. CDR3 length: 15 amino acids. The data belong to a study of T cells in Graves' hyperthyroidism and ophthalmopathy. Template material for amplifying TCR beta CDR3 regions consisted of RNA transcripts. The primer set for the first-round RT-PCR of the TCR CDR3 was HTBI. One entry per CDR3 protein results from TCRdb running MiXCR on the multiplex PCR reads. The table includes around 340,000 distinct CDR3 sequences, around a sixth detected once.

The source of this sequence is a woman aged 45-59 years with Graves' hyperthyroidism. The chain carries TRBV28 and TRBJ1-2; D unresolved. The material sequenced was blood. This chain's CDR3 is CASSFQSFPNYGYTF. The CDR3 coding sequence is TGTGCCAGCAGTTTTCAAAGTTTCCCTAACTATGGCTACACCTTC.